A single sample gave rise to the 5 T cell receptor beta chains below, sequenced in a study of PD-1 blockade in classical Hodgkin lymphoma. Sequencing was performed with immunoSEQ multiplex PCR; in TCRdb, only in-frame clones are kept and a portion is missing. This sample yields 99,000 or so clones, of which roughly 87% are seen a single time; around a fifth belongs to the top ten. Specified time point: cycle 4 day 1 (C4D1), after 5 to 7 weeks of nivolumab. Every patient experienced relapse after autologous stem cell transplantation, and brentuximab vedotin exposure varied. Sequenced here: peripheral blood mononuclear cells (PBMCs), sampled before the fourth cycle of nivolumab. Every receptor here comes from a human donor with classical Hodgkin lymphoma.

V and J are TRBV6-5 and TRBJ2-7, with D perhaps matching TRBD1 or TRBD2 (5 bases each). Germline lookup yields CDR1 MNHEY and CDR2 SVGAGI. V gave up 5 bases and J gave up 6 bases, with 8 bases separating them. The CDR3 is made up of 11 amino acids. The DNA of the CDR3 is TGTGCCAGCAGTCCGGGGCGCGAGCAGTACTTC. Translating gives CASSPGREQYF.

CDR3: CASSSIDLSSYEQYF. The CDR3 DNA sequence: TGTGCCAGCAGTTCCATCGATCTAAGCTCCTACGAGCAGTACTTC. V and J are TRBV28 and TRBJ2-7; D not resolved. The germline V and J ends were trimmed by 4 bases and 0 bases, with 13 bases remaining between them. The CDR3 length is 15 residues. CDR1 is MDHEN and CDR2 is SYDVKM in the germline V gene.

This chain joins TRBV27 and TRBJ1-5; D possibly corresponds to TRBD1 (5 bases). The CDR3 consists of 15 residues. V was trimmed by 0 bases and J by 5 bases, leaving 11 bases between them. The germline gives CDR1 MNHEY, CDR2 SMNVEV (reference sequence). The CDR3: CASSLSWAGHQPQHF. DNA for the CDR3: TGTGCCAGCAGTTTATCGTGGGCAGGGCATCAGCCCCAGCATTTT.

The chain recombines TRBV21-1 with TRBJ1-5. TRBV21-1 is designated a pseudogene. The length of the CDR3 is 16 residues. CDR3 amino acids: CASSKGKGPKDQPQHF. The CDR3, as DNA: TGTGCCAGCAGCAAAGGTAAAGGCCCTAAGGATCAGCCCCAGCATTTT.

The chain has TRBV7-9 and TRBJ2-7; perhaps D is TRBD1 or TRBD2 (6 bases each). CDR3 length: 15 amino acids. CDR1 is SEHNR and CDR2 is FQNEAQ in the germline V gene (reference sequence). Trimming cost V 1 base and J 2 bases, with 12 bases left between them. CDR3 nucleotide sequence: TGTGCCAGCAGCTTAGAGGACCGGGGGCCCTACGAGCAGTACTTC. Its translation is CASSLEDRGPYEQYF.